This is a list of T cell receptor beta chains from one sample in a study of blood T cell repertoires in COVID-19. The method was immunoSEQ multiplex PCR; TCRdb's version includes in-frame clones alone and lacks a portion of them. The table includes approximately 210,000 clones, 65% to 85% detected once. The sample was PBMCs or T cells enriched from blood (not recorded which). These receptors were obtained from a man between 25 and 39 years old with acute COVID-19. Each CDR3 is given with its conserved first and last residue. D genes are given only for firm matches. Some rows mark clone size as missing; the rest say once, few, many or name a class of expanded clone.

D gene | clone size | J gene | V gene | CDR3 DNA | CDR3 protein
NA | NA | TRBJ1-1 | TRBV11-1 | TGTGCCAGCAGCTTCGCGCAGGGGAACACTGAAGCTTTCTTT | CASSFAQGNTEAFF
NA | NA | TRBJ2-4 | TRBV9 | TGTGCCAGCAGCGTAGGTTTCCGGGGGGCCAAAAACATTCAGTACTTC | CASSVGFRGAKNIQYF
NA | NA | TRBJ1-1 | TRBV19 | TGTGCCAGCAGGCTATCGAACACTGAAGCTTTCTTT | CASRLSNTEAFF
NA | NA | TRBJ1-2 | TRBV29-1 | TGCAGCGTTCCTGGCCAGGGGCGGGAGAGCTACACCTTC | CSVPGQGRESYTF
TRBD1 | NA | TRBJ1-2 | TRBV9 | TGTGCCAGCAGCGTAGACGAGGGACAGAACTATGGCTACACCTTC | CASSVDEGQNYGYTF
TRBD1 | NA | TRBJ2-5 | TRBV7-2 | TGTGCCAGCAGCTTAGAGGCCAGGGGGCAAGAGACCCAGTACTTC | CASSLEARGQETQYF
TRBD1 | NA | TRBJ2-2 | TRBV24-1 | TGTGCCACCAGTGATTTGCATTTCGCCCCGGGACAGCCGAACACCGGGGAGCTGTTTTTT | CATSDLHFAPGQPNTGELFF
NA | NA | TRBJ2-6 | TRBV6-5 | TGTGCCAGCACCTCAGGTGGGGGGGCCAACGTCCTGACTTTC | CASTSGGGANVLTF
NA | NA | TRBJ2-7 | TRBV6-5 | TGTGCCAGCAGTCCGACAGGAATTACCTACGAGCAGTACTTC | CASSPTGITYEQYF
NA | NA | TRBJ2-3 | TRBV11-2 | TGTGCCAGCAGCTCTAAGGGGGGGAGCACAGATACGCAGTATTTT | CASSSKGGSTDTQYF
NA | NA | TRBJ1-4 | TRBV2 | TGTGCCAGCAGGGCCGGGTTTTCTAATGAAAAACTGTTTTTT | CASRAGFSNEKLFF
NA | medium-sized | TRBJ1-2 | TRBV27 | TGTGCCAGCAGCCCGATCATGGCCGACTATGGCTACACCTTC | CASSPIMADYGYTF
TRBD2 | NA | TRBJ2-1 | TRBV24-1 | TGTGCCACCAGTTGGAGCGGGGGCTCCGGCAATGAGCAGTTCTTC | CATSWSGGSGNEQFF
NA | NA | TRBJ1-2 | TRBV9 | TGTGCCAGCAGCGCGGAAGGGGCCAGGGCTTCATATGGCTACACCTTC | CASSAEGARASYGYTF
NA | NA | TRBJ1-3 | TRBV9 | TGTGCCAGCAGCGTAGAACGGAGCTCTGGAAACACCATATATTTT | CASSVERSSGNTIYF
NA | many | TRBJ2-2 | TRBV19 | TGTGCCAGTAGTTCTGTGTCCGCGGCCACCGGGGAGCTGTTTTTT | CASSSVSAATGELFF
NA | NA | TRBJ2-1 | TRBV3-1/TRBV3-2 | TGTGCCAGCAGCCTCAGGGTCAATGAGCAGTTCTTC | CASSLRVNEQFF
NA | NA | TRBJ1-2 | TRBV29-1 | TGCAGCGTTCTAGGACAGTATTCCTATGGCTACACCTTC | CSVLGQYSYGYTF
NA | NA | TRBJ2-5 | TRBV28 | TGTGCCAGCAGTTTATATCCAGTTCAAGAGACCCAGTACTTC | CASSLYPVQETQYF
TRBD2 | NA | TRBJ2-3 | TRBV27 | TGTGCCAGCAGTCAAACTAGCGGGGGGGCAGATACGCAGTATTTT | CASSQTSGGADTQYF
NA | NA | TRBJ1-2 | TRBV2 | TGTGCCAGCAGTGATCAGGGAACTAACTATGGCTACACCTTC | CASSDQGTNYGYTF
TRBD1 | NA | TRBJ2-3 | TRBV9 | TGTGCCAGCAGCGTAGATCCGGGGACAGAAACATTCACAGATACGCAGTATTTT | CASSVDPGTETFTDTQYF
TRBD1 | NA | TRBJ2-5 | TRBV9 | TGTGCCAGCAGCCCTACAGGGGTCGCACAAGAGACCCAGTACTTC | CASSPTGVAQETQYF
NA | NA | TRBJ2-5 | TRBV11-2 | TGTGCCAGCAGCTTAGAAGGTACAGGTCCAGAGACCCAGTACTTC | CASSLEGTGPETQYF
TRBD1 | NA | TRBJ1-2 | TRBV6-5 | TGTGCCAGCAGTTACGCGACAGGGGGTGGCTACACCTTC | CASSYATGGGYTF
TRBD2 | few | TRBJ2-1 | TRBV13 | TGTGCCAGCAGCTTACGACTAGCGGGGGGCTATGAGCAGTTCTTC | CASSLRLAGGYEQFF
TRBD2 | once | TRBJ2-3 | TRBV5-1 | TGCGCCAGCAGCTTGGTAGCGTCCGTAGCGGGGGCCACAGATACGCAGTATTTT | CASSLVASVAGATDTQYF
TRBD2 | NA | TRBJ2-5 | TRBV7-2 | TGTGCCAGCAGCCCGGGGGGGTTACAGTACTTC | CASSPGGLQYF
NA | NA | TRBJ1-5 | TRBV5-1 | TGCGCCAGCAGCCCCGGGACACCTAATCAGCCCCAGCATTTT | CASSPGTPNQPQHF
NA | NA | TRBJ1-2 | TRBV11-2 | TGTGCCAGCAGCCCCTCCGGGCCCTGGGAGGGCTACACCTTC | CASSPSGPWEGYTF
TRBD2 | NA | TRBJ2-5 | TRBV5-4 | TGTGCCAGCAGCTTGCTAGCGGGGGCAGGGGAGACCCAGTACTTC | CASSLLAGAGETQYF
NA | NA | TRBJ2-2 | TRBV5-1 | TGCGCCAGCAGCCCCCTCCCCGCGAACACCGGGGAGCTGTTTTTT | CASSPLPANTGELFF
NA | few | TRBJ1-1 | TRBV6-6 | TGTGCCAGCAGTTCAAGACGGGACTTAGAAGCTTTCTTT | CASSSRRDLEAFF
NA | once | TRBJ1-2 | TRBV19 | TGTGCCAGTAGTATAGGGGAGTCCTATGGCTACACCTTC | CASSIGESYGYTF
NA | few | TRBJ2-7 | TRBV18 | TGTGCCAGCTCTCTCACCCCGCGGAGCTACGAGCAGTACTTC | CASSLTPRSYEQYF
TRBD1 | NA | TRBJ2-2 | TRBV13 | TGTGCCAGCAGCTTAGGGGTCCCGGGACAGGGATTGACCGGGGAGCTGTTTTTT | CASSLGVPGQGLTGELFF
NA | NA | TRBJ1-1 | TRBV3-1/TRBV3-2 | TGTGCCAGCAGTCGATCTAGACAGATGAACACTGAAGCTTTCTTT | CASSRSRQMNTEAFF
NA | NA | TRBJ2-5 | TRBV7-3 | TGTGCCAGCAGCTTGGACTATTCAGAGACCCAGTACTTC | CASSLDYSETQYF
TRBD1 | NA | TRBJ1-6 | TRBV5-1 | TGCGCCAGCAGAACCGGGACAGGAGTTAATAATTCACCCCTCCACTTT | CASRTGTGVNNSPLHF
NA | NA | TRBJ2-3 | TRBV19 | TGTGCCAGTAGTATAGGACACACAGATACGCAGTATTTT | CASSIGHTDTQYF
NA | NA | TRBJ1-2 | TRBV4-1 | TGCGCCAGCAGCCAGACGACGGGCTATGGCTACACCTTC | CASSQTTGYGYTF
NA | NA | TRBJ1-5 | TRBV5-5 | TGTGCCAGCAGCTCCGCCGGGAGAGACAATCAGCCCCAGCATTTT | CASSSAGRDNQPQHF
NA | NA | TRBJ1-2 | TRBV18 | TGTGCCAGCTCCCCAGGGCCAGGGGAAAACTATGGCTACACCTTC | CASSPGPGENYGYTF
NA | NA | TRBJ2-4 | TRBV12-5 | TGTGCTAGTGGCCCGCTGGGCCTAGCCAAAAACATTCAGTACTTC | CASGPLGLAKNIQYF
TRBD1 | NA | TRBJ1-1 | TRBV5-1 | TGCGCCAGCAGCGTTGGACAGGGTGGAATGAACACTGAAGCTTTCTTT | CASSVGQGGMNTEAFF
TRBD2 | NA | TRBJ2-1 | TRBV27 | TGTGCCAGCAGTTTAAGGGTCGCGGGGGGGCTTCCCCATGAGCAGTTCTTC | CASSLRVAGGLPHEQFF
NA | NA | TRBJ1-1 | TRBV3-1/TRBV3-2 | TGTGCCAGCAGCCAAGGGGGAGTGAACACTGAAGCTTTCTTT | CASSQGGVNTEAFF
NA | NA | TRBJ1-1 | TRBV20-1 | TGCAGTGCCCCCGCTGGGGGAGGTGCTTTCTTT | CSAPAGGGAFF
NA | NA | TRBJ2-7 | TRBV2 | TGTGCCAGCAGTGGGAAGATACCCCAGGGGTACGAGCAGTACTTC | CASSGKIPQGYEQYF
NA | NA | TRBJ2-1 | TRBV7-9 | TGTGCCAGTCCTAGAGATAATGAGCAGTTCTTC | CASPRDNEQFF
NA | NA | TRBJ1-1 | TRBV11-2 | TGTGCCAGCAGCCTTCGGCCCGGGGGGAACACTGAAGCTTTCTTT | CASSLRPGGNTEAFF
TRBD1 | NA | TRBJ2-5 | TRBV2 | TGTGCCAGCGAGACAGGGTTAGAGACCCAGTACTTC | CASETGLETQYF
NA | NA | TRBJ1-6 | TRBV19 | TGTGCCAGTACTATCAGTGACAGAGGCAGTTCACCCCTCCACTTT | CASTISDRGSSPLHF
TRBD2 | NA | TRBJ2-3 | TRBV7-6 | TGTGCCAGCAGCTTAATAGCGGGGGGACGCACAGATACGCAGTATTTT | CASSLIAGGRTDTQYF
NA | NA | TRBJ1-3 | TRBV10-2 | TGCGCCAGCAGCTCGGGAGCTGGAAACACCATATATTTT | CASSSGAGNTIYF
TRBD2 | NA | TRBJ2-2 | TRBV6-5 | TGTGCCAGCGCTCGTGGGCGGGGGACCGGGGAGCTGTTTTTT | CASARGRGTGELFF
NA | NA | TRBJ2-5 | TRBV3-1/TRBV3-2 | TGTGCCAGCAGCCAAGAAACTAGCCTCGTCCGTACCCAGTACTTC | CASSQETSLVRTQYF